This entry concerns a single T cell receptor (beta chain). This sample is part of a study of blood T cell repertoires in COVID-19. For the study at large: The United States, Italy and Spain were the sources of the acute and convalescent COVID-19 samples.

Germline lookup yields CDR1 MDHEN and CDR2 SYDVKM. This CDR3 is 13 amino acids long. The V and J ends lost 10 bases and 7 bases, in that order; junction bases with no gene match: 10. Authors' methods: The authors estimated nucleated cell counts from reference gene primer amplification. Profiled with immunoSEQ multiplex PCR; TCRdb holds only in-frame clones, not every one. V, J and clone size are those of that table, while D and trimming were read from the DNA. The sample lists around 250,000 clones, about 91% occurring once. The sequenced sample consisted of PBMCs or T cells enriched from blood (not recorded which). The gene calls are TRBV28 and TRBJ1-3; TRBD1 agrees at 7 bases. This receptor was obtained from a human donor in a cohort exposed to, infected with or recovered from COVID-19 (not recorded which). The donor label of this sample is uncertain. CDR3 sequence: CANGGRGINTIYF. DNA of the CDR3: TGTGCCAACGGAGGCAGGGGGATCAACACCATATATTTT.